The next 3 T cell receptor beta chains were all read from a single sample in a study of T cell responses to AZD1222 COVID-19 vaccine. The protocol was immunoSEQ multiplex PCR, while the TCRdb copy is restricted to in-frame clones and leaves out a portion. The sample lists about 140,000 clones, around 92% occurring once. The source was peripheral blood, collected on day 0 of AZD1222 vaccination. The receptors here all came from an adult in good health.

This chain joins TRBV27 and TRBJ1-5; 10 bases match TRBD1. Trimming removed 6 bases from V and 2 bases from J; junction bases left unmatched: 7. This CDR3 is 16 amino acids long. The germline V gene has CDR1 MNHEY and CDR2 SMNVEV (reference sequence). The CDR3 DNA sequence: TGTGCCAGCAGAGGGACAGGGGAACGTGGCAATCAGCCCCAGCATTTT. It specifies CASRGTGERGNQPQHF.

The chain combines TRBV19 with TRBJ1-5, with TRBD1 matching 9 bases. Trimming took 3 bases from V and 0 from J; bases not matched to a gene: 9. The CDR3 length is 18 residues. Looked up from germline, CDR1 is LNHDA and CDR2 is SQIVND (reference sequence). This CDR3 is CASSISGTGIRSNQPQHF. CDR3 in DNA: TGTGCCAGTAGTATTTCCGGGACAGGGATTCGTAGCAATCAGCCCCAGCATTTT.

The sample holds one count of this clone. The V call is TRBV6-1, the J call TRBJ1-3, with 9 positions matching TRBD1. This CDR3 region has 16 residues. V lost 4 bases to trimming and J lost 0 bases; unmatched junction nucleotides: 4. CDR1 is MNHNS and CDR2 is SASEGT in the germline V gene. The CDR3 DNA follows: TGTGCCAGCAGTGGGGACAGGGTGCTCTCTGGAAACACCATATATTTT. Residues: CASSGDRVLSGNTIYF.